A single sample gave rise to the 11 T cell receptor beta chains below, sequenced in a study of blood T cells in healthy people across ages. A second roughly 7 to 12 cycle PCR used barcoded and J-beta primers. TCRdb fed the 5' RACE reads into MiXCR, producing one record per CDR3 protein. Altogether approximately 680,000 distinct CDR3 sequences are present, less than 40% being singletons, with the ten largest covering approximately 15%. Sequencing used blood. The receptors shown here come from a woman of 80 years or more in good health.

A remark on this clonotype: A junction boundary mismatches the germline segment, possibly from a read error. The V call is TRBV6-1, the J call TRBJ2-7; either TRBD1 or TRBD2 may fit D (6 bases each). CDR1 and CDR2 from the germline V gene are MNHNS and SASEGT. This CDR3 contains 14 residues. CDR3 sequence: CACSPGGGPYEQYF. The CDR3 DNA reads TGTGCCTGCAGTCCCGGAGGGGGACCCTACGAGCAGTACTTC.

In this sample, this clonotype turned up many times. V usage is TRBV7-2 and J usage is TRBJ2-7, with 7 bases identical to TRBD2. From germline, CDR1 is SGHTA and CDR2 FQGNSA. The CDR3 is 15 residues long. V lost 4 bases to trimming and J lost 2 bases; unmatched junction nucleotides: 8. Here the CDR3 reads CASSWGGGGTYEQYF. The DNA of the CDR3 is TGTGCCAGCAGCTGGGGGGGGGGAGGAACCTACGAGCAGTACTTC.

The CDR3 loop is CATSVEGEYGYTF. The CDR3 nucleotides are TGTGCCACCAGCGTTGAGGGGGAATATGGCTACACCTTC. This chain uses TRBV15 with TRBJ1-2; D is possibly TRBD1 (6 bases). V was pared by 5 bases and J by 5 bases, with 12 bases between. Germline V gives CDR1 LNHNV, CDR2 YYDKDF (reference sequence). CDR3 length: 13 amino acids.

The V and J genes are TRBV7-3 and TRBJ2-3; 12 positions match TRBD2. The CDR3 is 15 amino acids. The J segment lost 5 bases and the V segment lost 5 bases, leaving 5 bases of the junction unmatched. The germline V gene encodes CDR1 SGHTA and CDR2 FQGTGA. The CDR3 bases are TGTGCCAGCAGCCCAATGGGACTAGCGGGAGATACGCAGTATTTT. Protein product: CASSPMGLAGDTQYF.

This clonotype has ten or more counts. The rearrangement links TRBV20-1 to TRBJ2-1, with 7 bases identical to TRBD1. V gave up 0 bases and J gave up 15 bases; unmatched junction bases: 5. This CDR3 is built from 11 residues. Germline CDR1 DFQATT, CDR2 SNEGSKA (reference sequence). CDR3 loop: CSARDDREPFF. The CDR3 bases are TGCAGTGCTAGAGATGACAGGGAACCGTTCTTC.

This clonotype was seen ten or more times. V gene TRBV5-1 combines with J gene TRBJ2-3; weak D call: TRBD1 (5 bases). The V gene's germline CDR1 is SGHRS and CDR2 YFSETQ. Trimming took off 0 bases at V and 2 bases at J, with 7 bases between the two ends. The CDR3 loop spans 14 amino acids. The CDR3 DNA reads as TGCGCCAGCAGCTTGGCACAGGACACAGATACGCAGTATTTT. Amino acids: CASSLAQDTDTQYF. Supplemented by reference TRBV5-1 and TRBJ2-3, the full variable domain reads KAGVTQTPRYLIKTRGQQVTLSCSPISGHRSVSWYQQTPGQGLQFLFEYFSETQRNKGNFPGRFSGRQFSNSRSEMNVSTLELGDSALYLCASSLAQDTDTQYFGPGTRLTVL.

This clonotype has at least ten counts. The chain combines TRBV11-2 with TRBJ2-5; 14 bases map to TRBD2. The CDR3 loop spans 15 amino acids. Per the germline V gene, CDR1 is SGHAT and CDR2 is FQNNGV. With 5 bases clipped from V and 10 bases from J, the junction kept 9 bases outside the gene matches. CDR3 region: CASSPRLAGGEGQYF. The CDR3 coding sequence is TGTGCCAGCAGCCCCAGACTAGCGGGGGGGGAGGGCCAGTACTTC.

This clonotype was recorded at least ten times. The CDR3 DNA reads as TGTGCCAGCAGGGGGACAGGGGGGAATTCACCCCTCCACTTT. It codes for CASRGTGGNSPLHF. The genes are TRBV7-2 and TRBJ1-6, with 11 bases lining up with TRBD1. CDR3 length: 14 amino acids. Trimming removed 6 bases from V and 7 bases from J; junction bases left unmatched: 2. Germline loops: CDR1 SGHTA, CDR2 FQGNSA.

This clonotype was counted at least ten times. The J gene is TRBJ2-5, the V gene TRBV12-3 or TRBV12-4; D gene uncertain. This CDR3 has 12 residues. V lost 6 bases and J lost 0, with 5 bases in between. The CDR3: CASSQNQETQYF. The CDR3 coding sequence is TGTGCCAGCAGCCAGAACCAAGAGACCCAGTACTTC.

This clonotype was detected many times. The chain uses TRBV30 and TRBJ1-1; D remains ambiguous. CDR1 and CDR2 from the germline V gene are GTSNPN and SVGIG (reference sequence). The CDR3 sequence is 12 residues long. V dropped 1 base and J dropped 1 base, with 4 bases sitting between them. The CDR3 nucleotides are TGTGCCTGGAGTGACGGGAACACTGAAGCTTTCTTT. Translated: CAWSDGNTEAFF. Looking up the rest from reference TRBV30 and TRBJ1-1 gives the full variable domain: SQTIHQWPATLVQPVGSPLSLECTVEGTSNPNLYWYRQAAGRGLQLLFYSVGIGQISSEVPQNLSASRPQDRQFILSSKKLLLSDSGFYLCAWSDGNTEAFFGQGTRLTVV.

As for this clonotype: A much larger clone differs from this one at a single base, so this may be a read error. This chain links TRBV20-1 with TRBJ1-2, with 7 bases identical to TRBD1. CDR1 and CDR2 (germline): DFQATT, SNEGSKA (reference sequence). Trimming removed 1 base from V and 8 bases from J; junction bases left unmatched: 16. This CDR3 is built from 16 residues. The CDR3 loop is CSARGPFGTGEGGYTF. For the CDR3, the DNA is TGCAGTGCTAGAGGTCCATTTGGCACAGGGGAAGGAGGCTACACCTTC.